Given below is one TCR beta chain in context. Its binding antigen is unknown. No base qualities exist here, and no much larger clone lies one base off it. The immunoSEQ Assay, a bias-controlled multiplex PCR, was used to amplify TCRbeta CDR3 regions from genomic DNA. The paper's processing steps were these. Nucleated cell counts per sample were estimated from amplification of reference gene primers within the assay. To quantify the absolute abundance of each unique TCRbeta CDR3 rearrangement, sequence reads were collapsed and filtered. For each sample, productive Simpson clonality was calculated as the square root of Simpson's diversity index across productive rearrangements. TCRdb stores this immuneACCESS table with in-frame sequences only. Part of the clones is absent; in the studies checked, under half of the shortfall reflects unresolved V genes, and no reason is known for the rest. V and J calls and clone size are given by that table; D and trimming were obtained from the DNA. Recorded for this sample are about 140,000 clones; 80% to 90% of them occurred a single time. Of the sample, 3.5% to 5.5% is held by the ten largest clones.

The sample comes from a study of blood T cell repertoires in COVID-19 (dated by TCRdb to 2018 to 2021). The study in broad terms: Samples covering the acute and convalescent phases of COVID-19 were provided by collaborators in the United States, Italy and Spain. The material from the prospective study consisted of cDNA or gDNA derived from T cells, B-cell-depleted T cells, or PBMCs. Subjects who had been exposed to COVID-19, were actively infected with it, or had recovered from it provided the deeply sampled blood TCRbeta repertoires that made up the dataset. The repertoires were released in a freely available public database meant as a resource for research on the immune response to SARS-CoV-2. The samples were drawn from two sources: the first 160 participants of the ongoing ImmuneRACE study, and 950 to 1,500 subjects contributed by 6 global collaborators. Sample metadata almost always included a de-identified subject ID, COVID-19 status, age in years and sex. HLA class I and class II types, where available, came from metadata supplied by the sample provider rather than from assay-based typing.

The collaborating institutions used their own protocols to collect whole blood in K2EDTA tubes. Collaborator samples were shipped for TCRbeta analysis as frozen whole blood, isolated PBMCs, or DNA extracted from either sample type. CDR1 SGHNT and CDR2 YYREEE were looked up in the germline V gene (reference sequence). Inclusive of the bounding cysteine and phenylalanine, the CDR3 is 14 residues long. CDR3 DNA is the only sequence kept; it has 42 bases, read in frame from the first base. The junction shows trimming of 0 bases on V and 5 bases on J, plus 11 bases between the germline ends. Broader findings and caveats from the paper: The quantity of clinical and demographic metadata differed by source and by participant and was supplied without curation.

This chain is built from TRBV5-4 and TRBJ2-5; perhaps TRBD2 is the D gene, with 6 bases matching. Sequencing was performed on peripheral blood. The TCR sequence derives from a woman aged 35 to 49 with acute or convalescent COVID-19. The sequenced DNA is TGTGCCAGCAGCTTGGAAAGGAGGGAGGAGACCCAGTACTTC. Its protein reads: CASSLERREETQYF.